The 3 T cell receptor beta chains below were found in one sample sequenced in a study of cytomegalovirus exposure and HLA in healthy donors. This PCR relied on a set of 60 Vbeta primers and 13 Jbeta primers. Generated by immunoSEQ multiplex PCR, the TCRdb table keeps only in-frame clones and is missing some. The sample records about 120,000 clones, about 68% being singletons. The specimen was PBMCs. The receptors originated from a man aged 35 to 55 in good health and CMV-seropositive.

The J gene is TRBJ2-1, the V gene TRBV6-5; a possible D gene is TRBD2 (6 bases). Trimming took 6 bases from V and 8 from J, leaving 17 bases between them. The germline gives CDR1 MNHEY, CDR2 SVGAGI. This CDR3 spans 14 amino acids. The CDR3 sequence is CASSLWGEDDEQFF. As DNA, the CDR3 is TGTGCCAGCAGCCTTTGGGGGGAGGACGATGAGCAGTTCTTC.

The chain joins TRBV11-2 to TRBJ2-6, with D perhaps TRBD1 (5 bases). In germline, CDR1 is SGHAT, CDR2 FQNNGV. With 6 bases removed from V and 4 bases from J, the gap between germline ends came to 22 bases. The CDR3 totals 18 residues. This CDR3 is CASSLPGRRLPGANVLTF. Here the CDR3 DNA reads TGTGCCAGCAGTTTGCCAGGGCGGCGGCTCCCCGGGGCCAACGTCCTGACTTTC.

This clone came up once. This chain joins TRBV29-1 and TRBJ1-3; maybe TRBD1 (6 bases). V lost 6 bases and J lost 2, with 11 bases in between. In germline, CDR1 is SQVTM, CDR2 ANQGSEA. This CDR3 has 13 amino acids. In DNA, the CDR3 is TGCAGCGTAATCGGGGACACTGGAAACACCATATATTTT. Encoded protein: CSVIGDTGNTIYF.